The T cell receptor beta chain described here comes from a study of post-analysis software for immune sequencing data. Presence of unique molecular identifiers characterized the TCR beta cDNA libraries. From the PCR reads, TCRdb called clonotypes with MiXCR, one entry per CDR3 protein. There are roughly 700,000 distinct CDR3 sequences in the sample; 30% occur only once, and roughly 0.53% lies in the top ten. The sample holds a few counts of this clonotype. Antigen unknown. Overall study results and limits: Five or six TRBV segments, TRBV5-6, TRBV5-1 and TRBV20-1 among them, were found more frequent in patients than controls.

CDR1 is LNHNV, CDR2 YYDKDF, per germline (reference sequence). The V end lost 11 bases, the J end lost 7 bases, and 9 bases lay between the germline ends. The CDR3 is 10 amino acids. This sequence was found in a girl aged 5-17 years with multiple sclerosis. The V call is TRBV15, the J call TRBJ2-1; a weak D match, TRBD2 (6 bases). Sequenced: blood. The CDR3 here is CAAGRNEQFF. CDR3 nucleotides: TGTGCCGCGGGGCGTAATGAGCAGTTCTTC. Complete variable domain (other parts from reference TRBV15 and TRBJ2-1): DAMVIQNPRYQVTQFGKPVTLSCSQTLNHNVMYWYQQKSSQAPKLLFHYYDKDFNNEADTPDNFQSRRPNTSFCFLDIRSPGLGDTAMYLCAAGRNEQFFGPGTRLTVL.